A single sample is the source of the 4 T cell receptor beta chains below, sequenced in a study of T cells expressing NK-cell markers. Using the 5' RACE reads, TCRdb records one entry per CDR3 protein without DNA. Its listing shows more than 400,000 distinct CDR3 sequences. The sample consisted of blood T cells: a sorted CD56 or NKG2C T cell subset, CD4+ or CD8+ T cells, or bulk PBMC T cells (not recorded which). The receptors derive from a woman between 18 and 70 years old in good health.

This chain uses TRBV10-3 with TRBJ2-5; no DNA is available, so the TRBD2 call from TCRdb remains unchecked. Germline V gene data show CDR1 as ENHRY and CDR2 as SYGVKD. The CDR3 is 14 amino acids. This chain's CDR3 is CATYLGLWQETQYF.

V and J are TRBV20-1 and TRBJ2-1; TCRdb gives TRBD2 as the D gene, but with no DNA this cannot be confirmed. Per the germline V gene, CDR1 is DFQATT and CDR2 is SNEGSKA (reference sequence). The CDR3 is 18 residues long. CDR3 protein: CSVSPGLAGLRSYNEQFF.

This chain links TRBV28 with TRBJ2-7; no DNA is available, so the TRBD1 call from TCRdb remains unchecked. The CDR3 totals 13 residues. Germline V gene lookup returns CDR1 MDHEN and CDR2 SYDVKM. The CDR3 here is CASSPAASYEQYF.

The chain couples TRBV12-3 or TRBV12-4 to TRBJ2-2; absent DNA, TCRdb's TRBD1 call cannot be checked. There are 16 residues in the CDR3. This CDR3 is CASRLPGTANTGELFF.